One sample yielded the 18 T cell receptor beta chains listed below, sequenced in a study of blood T cell repertoires in COVID-19. Profiling relied on immunoSEQ multiplex PCR, and the TCRdb table lists in-frame clones only, not all of them. The sample carries fewer than 30,000 clones, 81% recorded once. The sequencing sample was made of peripheral blood. The receptors were sampled from a man aged 50-59 years with active or convalescent COVID-19.

V gene TRBV18 combines with J gene TRBJ1-1; weak D call: TRBD1 (5 bases). The CDR3 loop spans 14 amino acids. Between the trimmed V and J ends, which lost 8 bases and 1 base, there was a span of 14 bases. Germline V lookup: CDR1 KGHSH, CDR2 LQKENI. Here the CDR3 DNA reads TGTGCCAGCCGCCGTGGGGCAGCGAACACTGAAGCTTTCTTT. Amino acids: CASRRGAANTEAFF. The whole variable domain, filled in from reference TRBV18 and TRBJ1-1, reads NAGVMQNPRHLVRRRGQEARLRCSPMKGHSHVYWYRQLPEEGLKFMVYLQKENIIDESGMPKERFSAEFPKEGPSILRIQQVVRGDSAAYFCASRRGAANTEAFFGQGTRLTVV.

This clone was found a few times. The gene calls are TRBV7-9 and TRBJ2-7; unclear D gene. There are 13 residues in the CDR3. Germline V gene lookup returns CDR1 SEHNR and CDR2 FQNEAQ (reference sequence). The germline V and J ends were trimmed by 0 bases and 2 bases, with 5 bases remaining between them. The CDR3 loop reads CASSLASTYEQYF. Here the CDR3 DNA reads TGTGCCAGCAGCTTAGCGAGTACCTACGAGCAGTACTTC.

The J gene is TRBJ2-7, the V gene TRBV30; 8 bases align to TRBD2. The germline V gene has CDR1 GTSNPN and CDR2 SVGIG (reference sequence). Trimming took 4 bases from V and 4 from J; bases not matched to a gene: 9. The CDR3 runs 14 residues. Here the CDR3 reads CAWTRTSSGYEQYF. The CDR3, as DNA: TGTGCCTGGACTAGGACTAGCTCTGGATACGAGCAGTACTTC. Using reference TRBV30 and TRBJ2-7 for the parts outside the CDR3, the full variable domain is SQTIHQWPATLVQPVGSPLSLECTVEGTSNPNLYWYRQAAGRGLQLLFYSVGIGQISSEVPQNLSASRPQDRQFILSSKKLLLSDSGFYLCAWTRTSSGYEQYFGPGTRLTVT.

This clone was found once. V is TRBV2 and J is TRBJ1-6, with unresolved D. The V and J ends lost 7 bases and 9 bases respectively, with 10 bases between them. CDR1 is SNHLY, CDR2 FYNNEI, per germline. This CDR3 is built from 12 residues. The chain's CDR3 is CASKTLSSPLHF. In DNA, the CDR3 is TGTGCCAGCAAGACACTGAGTTCACCCCTCCACTTT. Combining the CDR3 with reference TRBV2 and TRBJ1-6 gives the whole variable domain EPEVTQTPSHQVTQMGQEVILRCVPISNHLYFYWYRQILGQKVEFLVSFYNNEISEKSEIFDDQFSVERPDGSNFTLKIRSTKLEDSAMYFCASKTLSSPLHFGNGTRLTVT.

The chain is built from TRBV5-1 and TRBJ1-1; TRBD1 aligns across 7 bases. Trimming at V came to 4 bases and at J to 5 bases, leaving 8 bases not matched to a gene. From germline, CDR1 is SGHRS and CDR2 YFSETQ. There are 14 residues in the CDR3. This CDR3 is CASSEGAGGTEAFF. In nucleotides, the CDR3 is TGCGCCAGCAGCGAGGGGGCGGGAGGGACTGAAGCTTTCTTT.

This clone is a singleton in its sample. This chain joins TRBV5-1 and TRBJ1-1; no clear D gene. This CDR3 is 15 amino acids long. From germline, CDR1 is SGHRS and CDR2 YFSETQ. V dropped 3 bases and J dropped 1 base, with 13 bases sitting between them. The CDR3 protein is CASSSPREGNTEAFF. DNA of the CDR3: TGCGCCAGCAGCTCCCCTCGGGAGGGGAACACTGAAGCTTTCTTT.

This clone has just a few counts. The CDR3 loop is CASSSRTGGVEKLFF. Here the CDR3 DNA reads TGTGCCAGCAGTTCCAGGACAGGGGGCGTTGAAAAACTGTTTTTT. V usage is TRBV6-5 and J usage is TRBJ1-4; TRBD1 matches at 11 bases. CDR3 length: 15 amino acids. Germline CDR1 reads MNHEY; CDR2 reads SVGAGI. Trimming took 4 bases from V and 7 from J; bases not matched to a gene: 5.

The chain recombines TRBV10-3 with TRBJ1-1; D not certain. Germline CDR1 is ENHRY and CDR2 is SYGVKD. This CDR3 is built from 11 residues. V was clipped by 9 bases and J by 3 bases, with 8 bases between them. The CDR3 is CAIREDTEAFF. CDR3 in DNA: TGTGCCATACGGGAGGACACTGAAGCTTTCTTT.

V is TRBV7-9 and J is TRBJ1-5; D perhaps matches TRBD1 (6 bases). V dropped 1 base and J dropped 7 bases, with 8 bases sitting between them. The CDR3 has 13 residues. Germline CDR1 reads SEHNR; CDR2 reads FQNEAQ (reference sequence). The CDR3 protein is CASSLEQGQPQHF. The CDR3 nucleotides read TGTGCCAGCAGCTTAGAGCAGGGGCAGCCCCAGCATTTT. Based on the CDR3 plus reference TRBV7-9 and TRBJ1-5, the full variable domain is DTGVSQNPRHKITKRGQNVTFRCDPISEHNRLYWYRQTLGQGPEFLTYFQNEAQLEKSRLLSDRFSAERPKGSFSTLEIQRTEQGDSAMYLCASSLEQGQPQHFGDGTRLSIL.

In its sample, this clone was seen once. The chain carries TRBV11-2 and TRBJ1-1; D remains ambiguous. CDR1 SGHAT and CDR2 FQNNGV come from the germline V gene. CDR3 length: 13 amino acids. Trimming pared 3 bases from V and 0 bases from J, leaving 5 bases between. CDR3 DNA sequence: TGTGCCAGCAGCTTTGGCCTGAACACTGAAGCTTTCTTT. Protein product: CASSFGLNTEAFF.

This clone turned up a few times. CDR3 in DNA: TGTGCCAGCAGCCCAGATTTTCAGCCCCAGCATTTT. As protein: CASSPDFQPQHF. J is TRBJ1-5 and V is TRBV9; no firm D call. Trimming took off 4 bases at V and 6 bases at J, with 8 bases between the two ends. The CDR3 extends over 12 amino acids. CDR1 is SGDLS, CDR2 YYNGEE, per germline.

V usage is TRBV5-1 and J usage is TRBJ2-7; 8 nucleotides agree with TRBD1. The CDR3 contains 14 residues. Germline CDR1 and CDR2: SGHRS and YFSETQ. With V trimmed by 0 bases and J by 2 bases, 1 base remained unmatched. CDR3 sequence (DNA): TGCGCCAGCAGCTTGGACAGGGGGACCTACGAGCAGTACTTC. It codes for CASSLDRGTYEQYF.

This sequence joins TRBV5-1 and TRBJ1-5; 8 nucleotides align to TRBD1. There are 13 residues in the CDR3. Germline V gene lookup returns CDR1 SGHRS and CDR2 YFSETQ. V lost 10 bases and J lost 5; bases outside the gene matches: 8. The CDR3 spells CASRDRWDQPQHF. The CDR3 region has the DNA TGCGCCTCACGGGACAGGTGGGATCAGCCCCAGCATTTT.

The CDR3 nucleotides are TGTGCCAGCAGCCACCTACCCGCCATCCATGAGCAGTTCTTC. It yields the protein CASSHLPAIHEQFF. This chain links TRBV14 with TRBJ2-1; no firm D call. V gave up 3 bases and J gave up 8 bases, with 14 bases separating them. The CDR3 has 14 residues. The V gene's germline CDR1 is SGHDN and CDR2 FVKESK.

V gene TRBV3-1 (or the pseudogene TRBV3-2) combines with J gene TRBJ1-3, with D unclear. V was cut by 0 bases and J by 1 base, with 10 bases left in between. The CDR3 loop spans 16 amino acids. CDR1 is LGHDT and CDR2 is YNNKEL in the germline V gene (reference sequence). CDR3 DNA sequence: TGTGCCAGCAGCCAAGAGGGTAGCCTATCTGGAAACACCATATATTTT. It specifies CASSQEGSLSGNTIYF.

The V and J genes are TRBV7-8 and TRBJ1-3; D is ambiguous. Looked up from germline, CDR1 is SGHVS and CDR2 is FQNEAQ. CDR3 length equals 12 residues. V dropped 8 bases and J dropped 4 bases, with 9 bases sitting between them. The CDR3 DNA sequence: TGTGCCAGCTCCCGTAGCGGAAACACCATATATTTT. It yields the protein CASSRSGNTIYF.

V gene TRBV4-1 combines with J gene TRBJ1-5, with TRBD1 matching 8 bases. Germline CDR1 MGHRA, CDR2 YSYEKL. CDR3 length equals 17 residues. J gave up 6 bases and V 4 bases, and 14 bases lay outside the gene matches. The CDR3 nucleotides are TGCGCCAGCAGCCCAGTCCCCCAGGGGGCAATAATTCAGCCCCAGCATTTT. Protein: CASSPVPQGAIIQPQHF.

This chain connects TRBV27 to TRBJ2-7; 7 bases align to TRBD1. The CDR3 has 13 residues. Trimming removed 6 bases from V and 2 bases from J; junction bases left unmatched: 4. The germline CDR1 and CDR2 sequences are MNHEY and SMNVEV (reference sequence). In DNA form, the CDR3 reads TGTGCCAGCAGCCCGACAGGGCCCTACGAGCAGTACTTC. This encodes CASSPTGPYEQYF.